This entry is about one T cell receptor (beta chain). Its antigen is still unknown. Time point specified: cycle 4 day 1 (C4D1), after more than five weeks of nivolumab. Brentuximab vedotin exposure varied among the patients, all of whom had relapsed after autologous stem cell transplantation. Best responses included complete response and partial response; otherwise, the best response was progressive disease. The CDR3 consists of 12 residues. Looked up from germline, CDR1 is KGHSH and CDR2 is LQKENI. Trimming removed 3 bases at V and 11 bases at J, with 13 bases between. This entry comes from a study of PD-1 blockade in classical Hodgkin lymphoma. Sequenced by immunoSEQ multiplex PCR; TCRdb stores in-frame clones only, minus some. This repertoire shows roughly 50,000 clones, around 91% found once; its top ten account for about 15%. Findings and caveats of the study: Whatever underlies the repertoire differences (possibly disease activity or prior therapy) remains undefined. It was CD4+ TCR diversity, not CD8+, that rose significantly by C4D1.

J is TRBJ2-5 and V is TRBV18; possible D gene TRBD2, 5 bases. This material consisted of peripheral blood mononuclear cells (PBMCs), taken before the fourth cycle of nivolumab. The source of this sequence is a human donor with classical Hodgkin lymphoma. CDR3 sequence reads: CASSPDRWEQYF. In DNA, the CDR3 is TGTGCCAGCTCACCCGATCGGTGGGAGCAGTACTTC.